What follows are 24 T cell receptor beta chains derived from one specimen sequenced in a study of cytomegalovirus exposure and HLA in healthy donors. The PCR used 60 Vbeta and 13 Jbeta primers. The method was immunoSEQ multiplex PCR; TCRdb's version includes in-frame clones alone and lacks a portion of them. The repertoire holds 140,000 or so clones, with around four fifths as singletons. The material sequenced was PBMCs. The receptors here all came from a woman aged 60-75 years in good health and CMV-seropositive.

The genes are TRBV7-2 and TRBJ1-5, with D possibly TRBD1 on 6 matching bases. The V gene lost 3 bases and the J gene lost 10 bases, with 22 bases spanning the gap. CDR1 and CDR2 from the germline V gene are SGHTA and FQGNSA. This CDR3 contains 16 residues. CDR3 in amino acids: CASSLDSGQRISPQHF. In DNA, the CDR3 is TGTGCCAGCAGCTTGGACAGCGGACAGAGAATCAGCCCCCAGCATTTT. Full variable domain (remainder filled in from reference TRBV7-2 and TRBJ1-5): GAGVSQSPSNKVTEKGKDVELRCDPISGHTALYWYRQSLGQGLEFLIYFQGNSAPDKSGLPSDRFSAERTGGSVSTLTIQRTQQEDSAVYLCASSLDSGQRISPQHFGDGTRLSIL.

This clone was observed a few times. The chain recombines TRBV6-1 with TRBJ1-4, with D possibly matching TRBD1 (5 bases). Trimming cost V 6 bases and J 5 bases, with 13 bases left between them. Germline CDR1 is MNHNS and CDR2 is SASEGT. The CDR3 totals 14 residues. CDR3 sequence reads: CASRGLLGNEKLFF. The CDR3 nucleotides are TGTGCCAGCAGGGGGCTACTGGGGAATGAAAAACTGTTTTTT.

The rearrangement uses TRBV2 and TRBJ2-7, with D perhaps matching TRBD1 (5 bases). Germline V lookup: CDR1 SNHLY, CDR2 FYNNEI. With 6 bases removed from V and 5 bases from J, the gap between germline ends came to 14 bases. The CDR3 extends over 13 amino acids. The CDR3 DNA is TGTGCCAGCAGATCCAGGGAACGAGACGAGCAGTACTTC. This codes for CASRSRERDEQYF.

The rearrangement links TRBV28 to TRBJ1-2; 7 nucleotides match TRBD1. There are 13 residues in the CDR3. V dropped 8 bases and J dropped 5; count of bases not matched to a gene: 8. Germline V CDR1 and CDR2: MDHEN, SYDVKM. Written as DNA, the CDR3 is TGTGCCAGCCGGACAGGCGCAATGTATGGCTACACCTTC. This gives the protein CASRTGAMYGYTF.

V is TRBV7-2 and J is TRBJ2-3; the match to TRBD1 covers 7 bases. This CDR3 has 14 amino acids. Per the germline V gene, CDR1 is SGHTA and CDR2 is FQGNSA. The V gene end was trimmed by 3 bases and the J gene end by 4 bases; junction bases not matched to a gene: 4. In DNA form, the CDR3 reads TGTGCCAGCAGCTTGGGACAGAGCGCAGATACGCAGTATTTT. It specifies CASSLGQSADTQYF.

The chain combines TRBV12-5 with TRBJ2-1; no clear D. The V end was cut by 9 bases, the J end by 7 bases, with 16 bases between. There are 13 residues in the CDR3. Germline V gene data show CDR1 as LGHNT and CDR2 as FRNRAP. CDR3 DNA sequence: TGTGCTAGAGCAGTCGGGTATAAAAATGAGCAGTTCTTC. Translation gives CARAVGYKNEQFF.

The chain couples TRBV7-2 to TRBJ2-5; TRBD1 matches at 8 bases. The CDR3 spans 15 residues. After removal of 5 bases from V and 5 bases from J, the junction contained 10 bases not matched to a gene. Germline V gene sequence: CDR1 SGHTA, CDR2 FQGNSA. The CDR3 nucleotides read TGTGCCAGCAGCACCCGACAGGGGCTTGGGGAGACCCAGTACTTC. It is translated as CASSTRQGLGETQYF.

The chain recombines TRBV19 with TRBJ2-7; possible D gene TRBD1, 6 bases. The CDR3 spans 12 residues. The germline CDR1 and CDR2 sequences are LNHDA and SQIVND (reference sequence). The germline V and J ends were trimmed by 3 bases and 12 bases, with 15 bases remaining between them. CDR3 sequence: CASSMERQVRYF. CDR3 sequence (DNA): TGTGCCAGTAGTATGGAAAGACAGGTGAGGTACTTC.

This chain connects TRBV29-1 to TRBJ2-6, with 8 bases matching TRBD1. CDR3 length: 16 residues. Germline assignment: CDR1 SQVTM and CDR2 ANQGSEA. Trimming at V came to 4 bases and at J to 1 base, leaving 6 bases not matched to a gene. The CDR3 reads CSVGTGMASGANVLTF. The CDR3 region has the DNA TGCAGCGTTGGGACAGGGATGGCATCTGGGGCCAACGTCCTGACTTTC.

The V call is TRBV14, the J call TRBJ2-2; D remains unclear. The CDR3 runs 16 residues. Germline values: CDR1 SGHDN, CDR2 FVKESK. Trimming took 7 bases from V and 0 from J, leaving 15 bases between them. The CDR3: CASTTKHHPNTGELFF. CDR3 nucleotides: TGTGCCAGCACCACCAAGCATCATCCGAACACCGGGGAGCTGTTTTTT.

This sequence joins TRBV11-1 and TRBJ2-1; the match to TRBD2 covers 8 bases. Germline CDR1 and CDR2: SGHAT and FQDESV (reference sequence). The CDR3 loop spans 14 amino acids. With V trimmed by 7 bases and J by 9 bases, 11 bases remained unmatched. In DNA, the CDR3 is TGTGCCAGCACAGAGGCGGGAGGCGGGCTTGAGCAGTTCTTC. Its protein is CASTEAGGGLEQFF.

The rearrangement joins TRBV27 to TRBJ2-7; D may be TRBD2 (6 bases). The CDR3 totals 15 residues. The V end was cut by 2 bases, the J end by 2 bases, with 13 bases between. The germline V gene has CDR1 MNHEY and CDR2 SMNVEV (reference sequence). Here the CDR3 reads CASSLGGGPPYEQYF. CDR3 DNA sequence: TGTGCCAGCAGTTTAGGGGGAGGCCCCCCCTACGAGCAGTACTTC.

The rearrangement links TRBV4-2 to TRBJ1-5; a possible D gene is TRBD1 (6 bases). Trimming removed 3 bases from V and 0 bases from J, with 21 bases in between. Germline V gives CDR1 LGHNA, CDR2 YNFKEQ. The CDR3 is 19 amino acids. The CDR3 protein is CASSQEATPGQFSNQPQHF. DNA for the CDR3: TGTGCCAGCAGCCAGGAGGCGACTCCTGGACAGTTTAGCAATCAGCCCCAGCATTTT.

This clone was observed a single time. The junction differs from germline at one of its ends, possibly a read error. The rearrangement links TRBV4-1 to TRBJ2-3, with 8 bases that match TRBD1. Germline V gene sequence: CDR1 MGHRA, CDR2 YSYEKL. The CDR3 is 18 amino acids. For the CDR3, the DNA is TGCGCTAGCAGCCATCTCCCCCGGGACAGGATAAGCACAGATACGCAGTATTTT. It codes for CASSHLPRDRISTDTQYF.

V gene TRBV7-9 combines with J gene TRBJ2-1; 9 bases line up with TRBD2. Per germline, CDR1 SEHNR and CDR2 FQNEAQ (reference sequence). After removal of 3 bases from V and 7 bases from J, the junction contained 7 bases not matched to a gene. CDR3 length: 15 amino acids. The CDR3 DNA reads as TGTGCCAGCAGCTTTTTAGTAGCGGGAGAAAATGAGCAGTTCTTC. The encoded protein is CASSFLVAGENEQFF.

The DNA of the CDR3 is TGTGCCAGTACCACGGGGTACAATGAGCAGTTCTTC. Amino acids: CASTTGYNEQFF. This chain links TRBV19 with TRBJ2-1; possible D gene TRBD2, 5 bases. The V gene's germline CDR1 is LNHDA and CDR2 SQIVND (reference sequence). V lost 7 bases, J lost 4 bases, and 8 bases lay in between. The CDR3 is made up of 12 amino acids. The full variable domain, completed using reference TRBV19 and TRBJ2-1, is DGGITQSPKYLFRKEGQNVTLSCEQNLNHDAMYWYRQDPGQGLRLIYYSQIVNDFQKGDIAEGYSVSREKKESFPLTVTSAQKNPTAFYLCASTTGYNEQFFGPGTRLTVL.

The chain couples TRBV7-2 to TRBJ2-3, with 9 bases identical to TRBD1. The CDR3 sequence is 13 residues long. Germline lookup yields CDR1 SGHTA and CDR2 FQGNSA. The J segment lost 6 bases and the V segment lost 3 bases, leaving 1 base of the junction unmatched. For the CDR3, the DNA is TGTGCCAGCAGCTTGGGACAGGGTGATACGCAGTATTTT. Protein: CASSLGQGDTQYF.

The chain combines TRBV7-9 with TRBJ2-1; TRBD2 is a possible D gene (5 bases). The CDR3 contains 16 residues. Germline V gene lookup returns CDR1 SEHNR and CDR2 FQNEAQ (reference sequence). The germline V and J ends were trimmed by 4 bases and 0 bases, with 13 bases remaining between them. The CDR3 spells CASSSPRESSYNEQFF. The CDR3, as DNA: TGTGCCAGCAGCTCCCCAAGGGAGAGCTCCTACAATGAGCAGTTCTTC.

The chain joins TRBV11-3 to TRBJ2-7, with 8 positions matching TRBD1. J lost 3 bases, V lost 5 bases, and 6 bases had no gene match. The CDR3 runs 14 residues. CDR1 is SGHNT and CDR2 is YENEEA in the germline V gene. CDR3 nucleotide sequence: TGTGCCAGCAGCACAAGGGACAGGCACTACGAGCAGTACTTC. It is translated as CASSTRDRHYEQYF. The full variable domain, rest sourced from reference TRBV11-3 and TRBJ2-7, is EAGVVQSPRYKIIEKKQPVAFWCNPISGHNTLYWYLQNLGQGPELLIRYENEEAVDDSQLPKDRFSAERLKGVDSTLKIQPAELGDSAVYLCASSTRDRHYEQYFGPGTRLTVT.

V and J are TRBV7-9 and TRBJ2-7; a possible D gene is TRBD2 (5 bases). The CDR3 consists of 16 residues. V was cut by 5 bases and J by 3 bases, with 20 bases left in between. Germline CDR1 and CDR2: SEHNR and FQNEAQ (reference sequence). This CDR3 reads CASSLISGERSYEQYF. The CDR3, as DNA: TGTGCCAGCAGCCTCATAAGCGGTGAGCGGAGCTACGAGCAGTACTTC.

This clone has a single count. Other DNA sequences in the sample encode the same CDR3. The chain recombines TRBV27 with TRBJ2-7, with TRBD2 identical over 7 bases. The CDR3 is 14 residues long. Per germline, CDR1 MNHEY and CDR2 SMNVEV (reference sequence). V was pared by 0 bases and J by 2 bases, with 1 base of the junction left unmatched. The CDR3 region has the DNA TGTGCCAGCAGTTTATCGGGAGGGACCTACGAGCAGTACTTC. It yields the protein CASSLSGGTYEQYF.

The chain links TRBV9 to TRBJ2-7; D may be TRBD1 (5 bases). Germline V CDR1 and CDR2: SGDLS, YYNGEE. This CDR3 has 15 residues. V gave up 0 bases and J gave up 5 bases, with 15 bases separating them. The CDR3 coding sequence is TGTGCCAGCAGCGTAGGGAAGGACATATCTCACGAGCAGTACTTC. It codes for CASSVGKDISHEQYF.

This clone occurred a few times. The V and J genes are TRBV9 and TRBJ2-7; tentative D call: TRBD2 (6 bases). CDR1 and CDR2 from the germline V gene are SGDLS and YYNGEE. Trimming cost V 0 bases and J 3 bases, with 13 bases left between them. The CDR3 runs 15 residues. CDR3 nucleotide sequence: TGTGCCAGCAGCGTAGGTGGCGGGGTGAGCTACGAGCAGTACTTC. Residues: CASSVGGGVSYEQYF.

The chain employs TRBV30 and TRBJ2-5, with unresolved D. Trimming shortened V by 3 bases and J by 6 bases, and 11 bases separated the two germline ends. The CDR3 runs 12 residues. Germline CDR1 is GTSNPN and CDR2 is SVGIG (reference sequence). The CDR3 DNA reads as TGTGCCTGGAGCCTGCCGGTAAAGACCCAGTACTTC. It codes for CAWSLPVKTQYF.